These 30 T cell receptor beta chains came from one sample sequenced in a study of blood T cell repertoires in COVID-19. Sequencing used immunoSEQ multiplex PCR; TCRdb keeps in-frame clones, though not all of them. This table holds over 150,000 clones, 70% to 80% found once. Sequenced: peripheral blood. The receptors were gathered from a woman aged 45-65 years with acute or convalescent COVID-19.

The gene calls are TRBV9 and TRBJ1-1; D is ambiguous. With 1 base removed from V and 5 bases from J, the gap between germline ends came to 21 bases. The germline CDR1 and CDR2 sequences are SGDLS and YYNGEE. The CDR3 spans 17 residues. The CDR3, as DNA: TGTGCCAGCAGCGTAAGTAGCGGGGAGGGCGAGAGGACTGAAGCTTTCTTT. Protein sequence: CASSVSSGEGERTEAFF.

Note on this clone: This sample includes further DNA sequences coding for the same CDR3. The chain couples TRBV10-1 to TRBJ2-7; possibly TRBD2 for D (6 bases). The CDR3 contains 13 residues. The V and J ends lost 0 bases and 3 bases respectively, with 6 bases between them. Germline CDR1 WNHNN, CDR2 SYGVQD (reference sequence). The CDR3 DNA is TGCGCCAGCAGTGAGTCCGGGAGCTACGAGCAGTACTTC. Translated, it gives CASSESGSYEQYF.

The chain recombines TRBV7-2 with TRBJ1-6; tentatively, D is TRBD1 (6 bases). CDR3 length equals 17 residues. In germline, CDR1 is SGHTA, CDR2 FQGNSA. The ends were cut back, 5 bases at V and 4 bases at J, with 18 bases in the middle. The CDR3 nucleotides read TGTGCCAGCAGCCCCCCCCCAGGGGACGAATATAATTCACCCCTCCACTTT. This sequence encodes CASSPPPGDEYNSPLHF. Drawing the rest from reference TRBV7-2 and TRBJ1-6, the complete variable domain is GAGVSQSPSNKVTEKGKDVELRCDPISGHTALYWYRQSLGQGLEFLIYFQGNSAPDKSGLPSDRFSAERTGGSVSTLTIQRTQQEDSAVYLCASSPPPGDEYNSPLHFGNGTRLTVT.

V and J are TRBV19 and TRBJ2-7, with 10 positions matching TRBD1. The CDR3 runs to 15 residues. Germline CDR1 is LNHDA and CDR2 is SQIVND (reference sequence). After removal of 3 bases from V and 2 bases from J, the junction contained 4 bases not matched to a gene. The CDR3 nucleotides read TGTGCCAGTAGTATTTTCGGGACAGGGGCCTACGAGCAGTACTTC. Translating it yields CASSIFGTGAYEQYF.

The sample holds a few counts of this clone. The chain uses TRBV3-1 (or the pseudogene TRBV3-2) and TRBJ1-2; D perhaps matches TRBD1 (6 bases). The CDR3 is 13 residues long. V was clipped by 1 base and J by 6 bases, with 9 bases between them. Per the germline V gene, CDR1 is LGHDT and CDR2 is YNNKEL (reference sequence). The CDR3 DNA sequence: TGTGCCAGCAGCCAAGCGTCAGGGGATGGCTACACCTTC. This encodes CASSQASGDGYTF.

This chain uses TRBV15 with TRBJ1-2, with D maybe TRBD1 (6 bases). CDR1 is LNHNV and CDR2 is YYDKDF in the germline V gene (reference sequence). Trimming took 4 bases from V and 5 from J, leaving 14 bases between them. The CDR3 sequence is 14 residues long. Here the CDR3 DNA reads TGTGCCACCAGCATCGACAGGCTTGGTTATGGCTACACCTTC. Residues: CATSIDRLGYGYTF. The full variable domain, with the rest looked up from reference TRBV15 and TRBJ1-2, is DAMVIQNPRYQVTQFGKPVTLSCSQTLNHNVMYWYQQKSSQAPKLLFHYYDKDFNNEADTPDNFQSRRPNTSFCFLDIRSPGLGDTAMYLCATSIDRLGYGYTFGSGTRLTVV.

The chain is built from TRBV5-1 and TRBJ2-1; D is unresolved. The CDR3 contains 12 residues. V lost 5 bases and J 6 bases, leaving 9 bases between the germline ends. The germline V gene has CDR1 SGHRS and CDR2 YFSETQ. Written as DNA, the CDR3 is TGCGCCAGCAGGCCGCCGGGCAATGAGCAGTTCTTC. Protein: CASRPPGNEQFF.

The chain combines TRBV25-1 with TRBJ2-7; 14 positions match TRBD2. Trimming removed 3 bases from V and 6 bases from J; junction bases left unmatched: 7. This CDR3 has 16 amino acids. Germline V lookup: CDR1 MGHDK, CDR2 SYGVNS. CDR3 protein: CASSEPGLAGAGEQYF. CDR3 bases: TGTGCCAGCAGTGAGCCGGGACTAGCGGGAGCCGGCGAGCAGTACTTC.

This rearrangement joins TRBV28 to TRBJ1-2, with D uncertain. CDR1 is MDHEN, CDR2 SYDVKM, per germline. Deletions cut 3 bases from V and 8 bases from J, with 10 bases between. CDR3 length: 12 amino acids. The CDR3 nucleotides are TGTGCCAGCAGTTTGGAGGTTGGAGGCTACACCTTC. This gives the protein CASSLEVGGYTF.

The rearrangement joins TRBV3-1 (or the pseudogene TRBV3-2) to TRBJ2-2, with TRBD1 matching over 8 bases. CDR3 length: 16 amino acids. V shed 3 bases, J shed 7 bases, and the junction held 10 bases outside the gene matches. Germline loops: CDR1 LGHDT, CDR2 YNNKEL (reference sequence). CDR3 nucleotide sequence: TGTGCCAGCAGCCAGGCGAGGACAGGGTTCGGCGGGGAGCTGTTTTTT. Translated: CASSQARTGFGGELFF.

This chain joins TRBV27 and TRBJ2-2, with 9 bases identical to TRBD1. Germline CDR1 and CDR2: MNHEY and SMNVEV (reference sequence). The length of the CDR3 is 17 residues. The V gene end was trimmed by 2 bases and the J gene end by 6 bases; junction bases not matched to a gene: 10. The CDR3 region has the DNA TGTGCCAGCAGTTTAAAGGCTACAGGGGGCAAAGCCGGGGAGCTGTTTTTT. Translation gives CASSLKATGGKAGELFF.

V usage is TRBV9 and J usage is TRBJ2-7, with D possibly TRBD2 on 6 matching bases. The germline V gene has CDR1 SGDLS and CDR2 YYNGEE. This CDR3 is 13 amino acids long. Trimming removed 0 bases from V and 2 bases from J, with 6 bases in between. The DNA of the CDR3 is TGTGCCAGCAGCGTAGCGGGGGCCTACGAGCAGTACTTC. This codes for CASSVAGAYEQYF. The whole variable domain, remainder taken from reference TRBV9 and TRBJ2-7, is DSGVTQTPKHLITATGQRVTLRCSPRSGDLSVYWYQQSLDQGLQFLIQYYNGEERAKGNILERFSAQQFPDLHSELNLSSLELGDSALYFCASSVAGAYEQYFGPGTRLTVT.

This clone was recorded a few times. The chain joins TRBV6-2 or TRBV6-3 to TRBJ2-7; a possible D gene is TRBD1 (5 bases). Trimming stripped 2 bases from V and 3 bases from J, with 8 bases between. The CDR3 has 13 residues. Germline assignment: CDR1 MNHEY and CDR2 SVGEGT. CDR3 sequence (DNA): TGTGCCAGCAGTTACGACAGATTCTACGAGCAGTACTTC. This gives the protein CASSYDRFYEQYF.

Only a few counts were recorded for this clone. The rearrangement uses TRBV3-1 (or the pseudogene TRBV3-2) and TRBJ1-2, with 9 nucleotides matching TRBD1. The CDR3 consists of 14 residues. The trim removed 2 bases at V and 6 bases at J, leaving 4 bases unmatched. The germline CDR1 and CDR2 sequences are LGHDT and YNNKEL (reference sequence). The CDR3 here is CASSQPGQGDGYTF. The CDR3 DNA reads TGTGCCAGCAGCCAACCGGGACAGGGAGATGGCTACACCTTC.

The gene calls are TRBV18 and TRBJ1-1; TRBD1 matches 8 bases. The germline CDR1 and CDR2 sequences are KGHSH and LQKENI. After removal of 6 bases from V and 1 base from J, the junction contained 7 bases not matched to a gene. There are 15 residues in the CDR3. The CDR3 nucleotides are TGTGCCAGCTCTCGTGGGACAGGAGAGAACACTGAAGCTTTCTTT. Translation: CASSRGTGENTEAFF.

This clone showed up just a few times. This chain uses TRBV4-2 with TRBJ1-2; 7 positions match TRBD1. The junction had 13 bases not matched to a gene; V was cut back by 4 bases and J by 2 bases. Germline V gene data show CDR1 as LGHNA and CDR2 as YNFKEQ. The CDR3 extends over 17 amino acids. In DNA form, the CDR3 reads TGTGCCAGCAGCCTAAGAGGTGTGGACAGGATAAACTATGGCTACACCTTC. Its protein is CASSLRGVDRINYGYTF.

CDR3 protein: CASLDTGSGQPQHF. The CDR3 region has the DNA TGTGCCAGCCTGGATACGGGTTCGGGTCAGCCCCAGCATTTT. The chain carries TRBV28 and TRBJ1-5, with D hard to call. V was cut by 8 bases and J by 6 bases, with 17 bases left in between. Germline CDR1 MDHEN, CDR2 SYDVKM. This CDR3 has 14 amino acids.

This clone was observed a single time. J is TRBJ2-3 and V is TRBV6-5, with D possibly matching TRBD2 (7 bases). Germline values: CDR1 MNHEY, CDR2 SVGAGI. CDR3 size: 13 residues. V dropped 7 bases and J dropped 14 bases, with 22 bases sitting between them. Written as DNA, the CDR3 is TGTGCCAGCATGAGAATCGGGGGGCGCACCGGGTATTTT. Its protein is CASMRIGGRTGYF.

The chain carries TRBV11-2 and TRBJ1-1; a weak D match, TRBD1 (6 bases). Germline-derived CDR1 and CDR2 are SGHAT and FQNNGV. The V end lost 0 bases, the J end lost 6 bases, and 14 bases lay between the germline ends. The length of the CDR3 is 15 residues. CDR3 loop: CASSLDRGGSPEAFF. In DNA form, the CDR3 reads TGTGCCAGCAGCTTAGATAGGGGGGGCAGCCCTGAAGCTTTCTTT.

In this sample, this clone turned up a few times. This chain links TRBV28 with TRBJ1-2; a weak D match, TRBD1 (5 bases). The V end lost 5 bases, the J end lost 5 bases, and 15 bases lay between the germline ends. Looked up from germline, CDR1 is MDHEN and CDR2 is SYDVKM. The CDR3 has 14 amino acids. As DNA, the CDR3 is TGTGCCAGCAGTCCGACCCAGGGATGGTATGGCTACACCTTC. Translating gives CASSPTQGWYGYTF.

The chain recombines TRBV6-1 with TRBJ2-1, with 9 nucleotides matching TRBD2. J gave up 8 bases and V 4 bases, and 3 bases lay outside the gene matches. In germline, CDR1 is MNHNS, CDR2 SASEGT. The CDR3 has 13 amino acids. This CDR3 reads CASSVAGEDEQFF. The CDR3 DNA sequence: TGTGCCAGCAGTGTAGCGGGGGAGGATGAGCAGTTCTTC.

This chain joins TRBV5-1 and TRBJ1-3; D call uncertain. Trimming shortened V by 2 bases and J by 3 bases, and 12 bases separated the two germline ends. This CDR3 region has 15 residues. The germline gives CDR1 SGHRS, CDR2 YFSETQ. CDR3 sequence (DNA): TGCGCCAGCAGCTTTGGGGAGTATCGTGGAAACACCATATATTTT. This translates into CASSFGEYRGNTIYF.

This CDR3 reads CASSPAVSTDTQYF. The CDR3 DNA sequence: TGTGCCAGTAGTCCCGCGGTTAGCACAGATACGCAGTATTTT. This chain connects TRBV19 to TRBJ2-3; unclear D gene. V was cut by 5 bases and J by 0 bases, with 9 bases left in between. This CDR3 has 14 amino acids. Germline V CDR1 and CDR2: LNHDA, SQIVND (reference sequence).

The table lists this clone with a few counts. The V call is TRBV9, the J call TRBJ1-1; perhaps TRBD1 as D (6 bases). Germline V gene sequence: CDR1 SGDLS, CDR2 YYNGEE. The CDR3 loop spans 14 amino acids. Trimming cost V 3 bases and J 4 bases, with 13 bases left between them. The CDR3 sequence is CASSATGRGTEAFF. The CDR3 region has the DNA TGTGCCAGCAGCGCAACAGGGAGGGGCACTGAAGCTTTCTTT.

With respect to this clone: Other nucleotide sequences from this sample produce the same CDR3. The chain recombines TRBV28 with TRBJ1-2; D gene uncertain. V lost 1 base and J lost 5, with 5 bases in between. The CDR3 loop spans 12 amino acids. CDR1 MDHEN and CDR2 SYDVKM come from the germline V gene. CDR3 sequence (DNA): TGTGCCAGCAGTTTATCGGTGTATGGCTACACCTTC. Translated: CASSLSVYGYTF.

The genes are TRBV28 and TRBJ2-1, with 10 bases that match TRBD2. This CDR3 spans 15 amino acids. The V gene end was trimmed by 5 bases and the J gene end by 8 bases; junction bases not matched to a gene: 9. Germline V gives CDR1 MDHEN, CDR2 SYDVKM. CDR3 protein: CASSPGTSATDEQFF. The CDR3, as DNA: TGTGCCAGCAGTCCGGGGACTAGCGCGACGGATGAGCAGTTCTTC.

The rearrangement joins TRBV30 to TRBJ1-1, with D perhaps matching TRBD1 (5 bases). Trimming pared 1 base from V and 6 bases from J, leaving 18 bases between. Germline CDR1 reads GTSNPN; CDR2 reads SVGIG (reference sequence). The CDR3 consists of 15 residues. In DNA, the CDR3 is TGTGCCTGGAGTGCAAGGGGTATCGCAGGCGCTGAAGCTTTCTTT. Its protein product is CAWSARGIAGAEAFF.

This chain links TRBV6-2 or TRBV6-3 with TRBJ2-7; 8 nucleotides agree with TRBD1. Unmatched junction bases numbered 6, after V lost 5 bases and J lost 3 bases. The CDR3 has 14 residues. From germline, CDR1 is MNHEY and CDR2 SVGEGT. In nucleotides, the CDR3 is TGTGCCAGCAGTAGGGACAGGTATAGCTACGAGCAGTACTTC. Translation gives CASSRDRYSYEQYF.

The chain uses TRBV5-6 and TRBJ2-7; D might be TRBD2 (6 bases). Deletions cut 0 bases from V and 11 bases from J, with 12 bases between. This CDR3 spans 12 amino acids. Looked up from germline, CDR1 is SGHDT and CDR2 is YYEEEE. CDR3 amino acids: CASSLETSSEYF. CDR3 coding DNA: TGTGCCAGCAGCTTGGAAACTAGCTCCGAGTACTTC.

This sequence joins TRBV14 and TRBJ2-5; D is uncertain. The CDR3 covers 15 residues. V was cut by 2 bases and J by 5 bases, with 15 bases left in between. The V gene's germline CDR1 is SGHDN and CDR2 FVKESK. The CDR3: CASSQFALSRETQYF. The CDR3 DNA follows: TGTGCCAGCAGCCAATTTGCCCTTTCTCGGGAGACCCAGTACTTC.